This T cell receptor beta chain was found in a study of T cells in pancreatic ductal adenocarcinoma. The assay was immunoSEQ multiplex PCR, and TCRdb's table has in-frame clones only and misses some. Of 30,000 or so clones listed, approximately 92% are singletons. Overall study findings and caveats: Comparisons of tumor and blood clonality may show falsely lower tumor diversity. Mean clonality was about 0.11 in tumors and about 0.07 in blood, not significantly different.

The CDR3 is made up of 16 amino acids. Note on this clone: Antigen unknown.

No neoadjuvant therapy was given to the selected pancreatic ductal adenocarcinoma patients before their surgery. The chain is built from TRBV21-1 and TRBJ2-7; TRBD2 is the table's D call, not checked against the DNA. TRBV21-1 is noted as a pseudogene. The specimen sequenced was PBMCs. The receptor was isolated from a human donor with pancreatic ductal adenocarcinoma. CDR3 sequence reads: CASSRLALAGSYEQYF. The CDR3 DNA follows: TGTGCCAGCAGCCGCTTAGCACTAGCGGGTTCCTACGAGCAGTACTTC.